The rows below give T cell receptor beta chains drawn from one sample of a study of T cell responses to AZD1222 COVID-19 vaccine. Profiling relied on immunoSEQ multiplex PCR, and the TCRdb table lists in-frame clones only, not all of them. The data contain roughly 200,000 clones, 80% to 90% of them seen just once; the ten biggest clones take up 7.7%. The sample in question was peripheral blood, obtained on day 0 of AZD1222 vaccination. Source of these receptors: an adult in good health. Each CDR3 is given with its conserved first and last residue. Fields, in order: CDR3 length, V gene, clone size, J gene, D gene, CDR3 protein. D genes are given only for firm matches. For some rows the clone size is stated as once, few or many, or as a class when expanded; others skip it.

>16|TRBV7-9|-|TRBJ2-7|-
CASSLKGMGSSYEQYF
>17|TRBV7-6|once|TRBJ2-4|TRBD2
CASSGLLAGRAKNIQYF
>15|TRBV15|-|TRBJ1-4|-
CATSRGGNTNEKLFF
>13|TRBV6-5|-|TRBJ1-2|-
CASSRTAYYGYTF
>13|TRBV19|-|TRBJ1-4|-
CASSISTGEKLFF
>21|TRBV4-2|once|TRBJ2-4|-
CASSQVMPVPMAGADKNIQYF
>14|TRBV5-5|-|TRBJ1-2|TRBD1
CASSPGQGTYGYTF
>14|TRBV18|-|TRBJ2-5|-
CASSPRGGQETQYF
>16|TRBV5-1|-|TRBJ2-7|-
CASSLSSPFTIGEQYF
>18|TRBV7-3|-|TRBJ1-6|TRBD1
CASSLRGTGRSYNSPLHF
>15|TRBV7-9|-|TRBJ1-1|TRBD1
CASSPPGTANTEAFF
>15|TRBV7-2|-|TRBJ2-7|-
CASSLEGNSLYEQYF
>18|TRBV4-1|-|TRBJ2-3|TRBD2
CASSPRWTGLTSTDTQYF
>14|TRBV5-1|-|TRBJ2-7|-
CASSLRDTSYEQYF
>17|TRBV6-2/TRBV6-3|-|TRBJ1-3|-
CASSSIPGLGSGNTIYF
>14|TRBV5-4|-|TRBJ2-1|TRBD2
CASSYPGGDNEQFF
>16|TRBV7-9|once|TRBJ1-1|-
CASSPSGGAGSAEAFF
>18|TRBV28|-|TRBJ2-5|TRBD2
CASSLLLGLAGGKETQYF
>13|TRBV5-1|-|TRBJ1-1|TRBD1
CASSLFRDSEAFF
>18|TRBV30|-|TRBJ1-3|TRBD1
CAWSAGQGSRWSGNTIYF
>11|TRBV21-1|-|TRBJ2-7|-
CASSKAHEQYF
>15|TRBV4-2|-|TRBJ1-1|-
CASSQDVRVRQLAFF
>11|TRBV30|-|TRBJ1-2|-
CAWRTEYGYTF
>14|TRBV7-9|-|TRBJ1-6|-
CASRSGTSNSPLHF
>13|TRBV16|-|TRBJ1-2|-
CASSQRREGGYTF
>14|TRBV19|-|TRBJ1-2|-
CASRNSREFLGYTF
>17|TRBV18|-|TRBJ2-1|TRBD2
CASSPPVSSGDDNEQFF
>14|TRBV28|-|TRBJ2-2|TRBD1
CASYDRAITGELFF
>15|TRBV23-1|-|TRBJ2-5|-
CASGTTEQGGETQYF
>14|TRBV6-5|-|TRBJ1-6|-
CASQPGTHNSPLHF
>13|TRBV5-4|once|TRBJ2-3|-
CASSSLAADTQYF
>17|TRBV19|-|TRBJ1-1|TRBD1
CASSPRTGGSSAGEAFF
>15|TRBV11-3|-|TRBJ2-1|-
CASSLGGGRDNEQFF
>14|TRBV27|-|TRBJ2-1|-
CASSFSRAYNEQFF
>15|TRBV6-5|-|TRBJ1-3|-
CASSRSWDVQNTIYF
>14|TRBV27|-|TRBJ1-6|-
CASSLGRPNSPLHF
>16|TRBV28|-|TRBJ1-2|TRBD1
CASSSPFTTGGYGYTF
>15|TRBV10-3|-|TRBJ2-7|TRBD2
CAISEGGGTPYEQYF
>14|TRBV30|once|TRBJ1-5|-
CAWNIASSNQPQHF
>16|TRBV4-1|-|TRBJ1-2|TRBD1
CASSQDLTGRFGGYTF
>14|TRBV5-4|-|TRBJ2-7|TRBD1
CASSITGQGGEQYF
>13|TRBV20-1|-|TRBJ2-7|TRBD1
CSASVTGTYEQYF
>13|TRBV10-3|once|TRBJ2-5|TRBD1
CAISGQGRETQYF
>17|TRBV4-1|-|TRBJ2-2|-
CATARWGLRTNTGELFF
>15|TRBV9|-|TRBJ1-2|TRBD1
CASSDPGQPLYGYTF